These 24 T cell receptor beta chains share one sample of origin, sequenced in a study of cytomegalovirus exposure and HLA in healthy donors. Clones were sequenced by immunoSEQ multiplex PCR, and TCRdb holds only the in-frame ones, with some missing. Among roughly 100,000 clones listed, approximately 94% were seen once. Sequencing was carried out using PBMCs. These receptors were obtained from a woman aged 18-35 years in good health and CMV-seronegative.

This sequence joins TRBV9 and TRBJ2-3; TRBD2 might be the D (6 bases). The germline CDR1 and CDR2 sequences are SGDLS and YYNGEE. Trimming cost V 0 bases and J 0 bases, with 11 bases left between them. The CDR3 length is 16 residues. CDR3 protein: CASSVGGRGSTDTQYF. The CDR3 DNA reads as TGTGCCAGCAGCGTAGGTGGGCGGGGTAGCACAGATACGCAGTATTTT.

J is TRBJ1-1 and V is TRBV5-1, with 8 bases lining up with TRBD1. The CDR3 has 18 amino acids. The V gene's germline CDR1 is SGHRS and CDR2 YFSETQ. Trimming at V came to 4 bases and at J to 3 bases, leaving 17 bases not matched to a gene. CDR3 sequence (DNA): TGCGCCAGCAGCCGACGAGGACAGGGCGCTTATGGTGACACTGAAGCTTTCTTT. It codes for CASSRRGQGAYGDTEAFF.

The V call is TRBV7-2, the J call TRBJ2-3; 7 bases are shared with TRBD2. The germline CDR1 and CDR2 sequences are SGHTA and FQGNSA. This CDR3 spans 17 amino acids. V was clipped by 3 bases and J by 3 bases; unmatched bases: 12. CDR3 amino acids: CASSFQERGRVTDTQYF. The CDR3 DNA follows: TGTGCCAGCAGCTTCCAAGAGCGGGGCCGAGTGACAGATACGCAGTATTTT. Based on the CDR3 plus reference TRBV7-2 and TRBJ2-3, the full variable domain is GAGVSQSPSNKVTEKGKDVELRCDPISGHTALYWYRQSLGQGLEFLIYFQGNSAPDKSGLPSDRFSAERTGGSVSTLTIQRTQQEDSAVYLCASSFQERGRVTDTQYFGPGTRLTVL.

CDR3 residues: CASSGTLTDTQYF. The CDR3 nucleotides read TGTGCCAGTAGTGGGACACTCACAGATACGCAGTATTTT. The rearrangement uses TRBV19 and TRBJ2-3; the D gene is possibly TRBD1 (6 bases). Trimming took off 5 bases at V and 2 bases at J, with 8 bases between the two ends. Germline V gives CDR1 LNHDA, CDR2 SQIVND (reference sequence). This CDR3 region has 13 residues.

This rearrangement joins TRBV27 to TRBJ1-1, with 7 bases aligning to TRBD1. Germline CDR1 MNHEY, CDR2 SMNVEV (reference sequence). Trimming cost V 7 bases and J 1 base; bases outside gene matches: 6. This CDR3 is built from 14 residues. The CDR3 loop reads CASKDGTANTEAFF. The CDR3 nucleotides are TGTGCCAGCAAGGACGGGACAGCGAACACTGAAGCTTTCTTT.

This sequence joins TRBV6-5 and TRBJ1-1, with 7 bases that match TRBD1. CDR3 length: 14 amino acids. Germline CDR1 reads MNHEY; CDR2 reads SVGAGI. V lost 2 bases to trimming and J lost 8 bases; unmatched junction nucleotides: 8. The CDR3 loop reads CASSYGPAGGEAFF. In DNA form, the CDR3 reads TGTGCCAGCAGTTACGGTCCGGCAGGGGGGGAAGCTTTCTTT.

The rearrangement joins TRBV7-6 to TRBJ2-1, with TRBD2 matching 9 bases. Unmatched junction bases numbered 1, after V lost 2 bases and J lost 2 bases. From germline, CDR1 is SGHVS and CDR2 FNYEAQ. The CDR3 contains 15 residues. The CDR3 protein is CASSLLAGAYNEQFF. The CDR3 nucleotides are TGTGCCAGCAGCTTATTAGCGGGGGCCTACAATGAGCAGTTCTTC.

This clone was detected only a few times. The CDR3 sequence is CASSPTGGASYNEQFF. The CDR3 DNA follows: TGTGCCAGCAGCCCGACAGGGGGGGCTTCCTACAATGAGCAGTTCTTC. The V call is TRBV9, the J call TRBJ2-1, with 9 bases identical to TRBD1. The trim removed 4 bases at V and 1 base at J, leaving 6 bases unmatched. There are 16 residues in the CDR3. Germline lookup yields CDR1 SGDLS and CDR2 YYNGEE.

The chain uses TRBV29-1 and TRBJ2-3; 15 bases fit TRBD2. The CDR3 runs to 16 residues. The germline gives CDR1 SQVTM, CDR2 ANQGSEA. The V and J ends lost 5 bases and 8 bases, in that order; junction bases with no gene match: 11. This CDR3 is CSVLRTSGGGLSTQYF. CDR3 sequence (DNA): TGCAGCGTTCTTAGGACTAGCGGGGGGGGCCTATCTACGCAGTATTTT.

The chain recombines TRBV18 with TRBJ1-5; 8 bases are a match to TRBD1. Germline V gene data show CDR1 as KGHSH and CDR2 as LQKENI. The CDR3 totals 15 residues. Trimming cost V 5 bases and J 0 bases; bases outside gene matches: 3. CDR3 amino acids: CASSAQGASNQPQHF. The CDR3 DNA is TGTGCCAGCTCAGCCCAGGGGGCTAGCAATCAGCCCCAGCATTTT.

This chain connects TRBV18 to TRBJ1-5, with TRBD1 matching over 7 bases. The J segment lost 6 bases and the V segment lost 2 bases, leaving 16 bases of the junction unmatched. The germline gives CDR1 KGHSH, CDR2 LQKENI. This CDR3 has 18 amino acids. CDR3 DNA: TGTGCCAGCTCACCAGTCTCAGCATGGACAGGAGGAGGTCAGCCCCAGCATTTT. Its translation is CASSPVSAWTGGGQPQHF.

The chain recombines TRBV19 with TRBJ2-1, with D tentatively TRBD2 (6 bases). Trimming stripped 5 bases from V and 7 bases from J, with 21 bases between. The germline V gene has CDR1 LNHDA and CDR2 SQIVND (reference sequence). There are 16 residues in the CDR3. CDR3 protein: CASSPLGVGSLNEQFF. The CDR3 coding sequence is TGTGCCAGTAGTCCCCTAGGTGTCGGGAGTTTAAATGAGCAGTTCTTC.

The chain combines TRBV15 with TRBJ1-2; a weak D match, TRBD1 (5 bases). The CDR3 has 14 residues. V lost 0 bases and J lost 5, with 10 bases in between. Germline V gene lookup returns CDR1 LNHNV and CDR2 YYDKDF (reference sequence). The CDR3 DNA reads TGTGCCACCAGCAGAGATCTGGGGGGTTATGGCTACACCTTC. Its protein is CATSRDLGGYGYTF.

V and J are TRBV4-1 and TRBJ2-7, with 7 bases that match TRBD1. Per germline, CDR1 MGHRA and CDR2 YSYEKL. The V and J ends lost 2 bases and 0 bases, in that order; junction bases with no gene match: 7. This CDR3 is built from 16 residues. CDR3 nucleotide sequence: TGCGCCAGCAGCCAATTCTGGGACAGACTCTCCTACGAGCAGTACTTC. It specifies CASSQFWDRLSYEQYF.

CDR3 residues: CASSLGGATGNQPQHF. DNA for the CDR3: TGTGCCAGCAGCTTAGGCGGGGCCACGGGCAATCAGCCCCAGCATTTT. The chain combines TRBV5-4 with TRBJ1-5; a weak D match, TRBD1 (5 bases). CDR3 length equals 16 residues. CDR1 and CDR2 (germline): SGHNT, YYREEE (reference sequence). V dropped 2 bases and J dropped 2 bases, with 14 bases sitting between them.

This chain uses TRBV7-2 with TRBJ2-7; a weak D match, TRBD2 (5 bases). The germline V gene encodes CDR1 SGHTA and CDR2 FQGNSA. The CDR3 is made up of 13 amino acids. Trimming took off 6 bases at V and 4 bases at J, with 13 bases between the two ends. The CDR3 nucleotides are TGTGCCAGCAGTCCGCAGACTACGTACGAGCAGTACTTC. It translates to CASSPQTTYEQYF. The complete variable domain, with remaining parts taken from reference TRBV7-2 and TRBJ2-7, reads GAGVSQSPSNKVTEKGKDVELRCDPISGHTALYWYRQSLGQGLEFLIYFQGNSAPDKSGLPSDRFSAERTGGSVSTLTIQRTQQEDSAVYLCASSPQTTYEQYFGPGTRLTVT.

The chain joins TRBV15 to TRBJ2-7; TRBD1 aligns across 9 bases. The CDR3 sequence is 16 residues long. V was pared by 0 bases and J by 2 bases, with 5 bases of the junction left unmatched. Germline V gene lookup returns CDR1 LNHNV and CDR2 YYDKDF (reference sequence). CDR3 nucleotide sequence: TGTGCCACCAGCAGAGAGGGGACAGGGTACACCTACGAGCAGTACTTC. Residues: CATSREGTGYTYEQYF.

V gene TRBV13 combines with J gene TRBJ2-7; TRBD2 agrees at 7 bases. This CDR3 is 14 amino acids long. CDR1 PRHDT and CDR2 FYEKMQ come from the germline V gene (reference sequence). V trimming: 3 bases; J trimming: 3 bases; junction bases outside the gene matches: 5. This chain's CDR3 is CASSFGGRVYEQYF. In DNA form, the CDR3 reads TGTGCCAGCAGCTTCGGCGGGAGAGTCTACGAGCAGTACTTC.

The rearrangement joins TRBV7-2 to TRBJ2-5, with 12 bases fitting TRBD2. V was pared by 0 bases and J by 2 bases, with 4 bases of the junction left unmatched. Germline V gene lookup returns CDR1 SGHTA and CDR2 FQGNSA. This CDR3 is 17 amino acids long. As DNA, the CDR3 is TGTGCCAGCAGCTTAGCGCCACTAGCGGGGGGACAAGAGACCCAGTACTTC. Protein sequence: CASSLAPLAGGQETQYF.

The rearrangement joins TRBV5-4 to TRBJ1-3; D is undetermined. The V gene lost 4 bases and the J gene lost 0 bases, with 14 bases spanning the gap. The germline CDR1 and CDR2 sequences are SGHNT and YYREEE (reference sequence). The CDR3 is 16 amino acids. In DNA form, the CDR3 reads TGTGCCAGCAGCCCGACGACACCGTCCTCTGGAAACACCATATATTTT. Its protein product is CASSPTTPSSGNTIYF.

The chain links TRBV2 to TRBJ2-1, with 9 nucleotides matching TRBD1. Germline V gene data show CDR1 as SNHLY and CDR2 as FYNNEI. V shed 9 bases and J 4 bases; nucleotides not matched to a gene: 10. The CDR3 has 15 residues. In DNA, the CDR3 is TGTGCCAGAGCCTCCGGGACAGGGTCGTACAATGAGCAGTTCTTC. Translating gives CARASGTGSYNEQFF.

The genes are TRBV19 and TRBJ2-1; 8 bases align to TRBD2. Germline-derived CDR1 and CDR2 are LNHDA and SQIVND (reference sequence). The trim removed 6 bases at V and 8 bases at J, leaving 15 bases unmatched. CDR3 length: 16 amino acids. Written as DNA, the CDR3 is TGTGCCAGTAGGAAGCCCGGGACTAGTTTAGGACATGAGCAGTTCTTC. Protein sequence: CASRKPGTSLGHEQFF.

This chain connects TRBV18 to TRBJ1-4; D gene ambiguous. The CDR3 contains 14 residues. Germline V gene lookup returns CDR1 KGHSH and CDR2 LQKENI. The V and J ends lost 3 bases and 0 bases respectively, with 5 bases between them. In DNA form, the CDR3 reads TGTGCCAGCTCACCCCCCTCAACTAATGAAAAACTGTTTTTT. It translates to CASSPPSTNEKLFF.

This clone has a single count. The CDR3 reads CASSLVGHSSTGELFF. CDR3 DNA: TGTGCCAGCAGCTTAGTTGGTCACAGCAGCACCGGGGAGCTGTTTTTT. This chain connects TRBV11-3 to TRBJ2-2, with D unresolved. Germline CDR1 reads SGHNT; CDR2 reads YENEEA. This CDR3 region has 16 residues. Trimming left V 1 base short and J 4 bases short, with 13 bases between.